The 19 T cell receptor beta chains reported below all come from one sample, sequenced in a study of blood T cell repertoires in COVID-19. Measured with immunoSEQ multiplex PCR; TCRdb has only the in-frame clones, and not every one. Among over 120,000 clones listed, approximately 86% were seen once. Sequenced material: peripheral blood. The receptor source for this set is a man between 65 and 85 years old with acute or convalescent COVID-19.

The chain links TRBV12-5 to TRBJ1-6, with 9 bases matching TRBD1. V lost 3 bases to trimming and J lost 9 bases; unmatched junction nucleotides: 6. The germline V gene has CDR1 LGHNT and CDR2 FRNRAP. CDR3 size: 15 residues. CDR3 bases: TGTGCTAGTGGTTTAGGGACAGGGATCTCTTCACCCCTCCACTTT. Protein sequence: CASGLGTGISSPLHF.

The chain couples TRBV19 to TRBJ2-5; D remains ambiguous. Germline V gives CDR1 LNHDA, CDR2 SQIVND (reference sequence). V lost 3 bases and J 2 bases, leaving 7 bases between the germline ends. CDR3 length: 13 residues. CDR3 residues: CASSIRFQETQYF. Written as DNA, the CDR3 is TGTGCCAGTAGTATCAGGTTTCAAGAGACCCAGTACTTC. Based on the CDR3 plus reference TRBV19 and TRBJ2-5, the full variable domain is DGGITQSPKYLFRKEGQNVTLSCEQNLNHDAMYWYRQDPGQGLRLIYYSQIVNDFQKGDIAEGYSVSREKKESFPLTVTSAQKNPTAFYLCASSIRFQETQYFGPGTRLLVL.

The rearrangement uses TRBV7-2 and TRBJ1-5; D uncertain. The CDR3 has 13 amino acids. The V gene lost 1 base and the J gene lost 5 bases, with 6 bases spanning the gap. Germline V gene lookup returns CDR1 SGHTA and CDR2 FQGNSA. The CDR3 reads CASSLVRYQPQHF. The CDR3 DNA follows: TGTGCCAGCAGCTTAGTCAGGTATCAGCCCCAGCATTTT. The whole variable domain, remainder taken from reference TRBV7-2 and TRBJ1-5, is GAGVSQSPSNKVTEKGKDVELRCDPISGHTALYWYRQSLGQGLEFLIYFQGNSAPDKSGLPSDRFSAERTGGSVSTLTIQRTQQEDSAVYLCASSLVRYQPQHFGDGTRLSIL.

V is TRBV5-1 and J is TRBJ1-2; D remains ambiguous. Germline assignment: CDR1 SGHRS and CDR2 YFSETQ. With 0 bases removed from V and 8 bases from J, the gap between germline ends came to 8 bases. The CDR3 totals 12 residues. CDR3 loop: CASSLDQYGYTF. CDR3 bases: TGCGCCAGCAGCTTGGATCAGTACGGCTACACCTTC. The full variable domain, with the rest looked up from reference TRBV5-1 and TRBJ1-2, is KAGVTQTPRYLIKTRGQQVTLSCSPISGHRSVSWYQQTPGQGLQFLFEYFSETQRNKGNFPGRFSGRQFSNSRSEMNVSTLELGDSALYLCASSLDQYGYTFGSGTRLTVV.

This sequence joins TRBV12-5 and TRBJ1-1, with D tentatively TRBD1 (5 bases). V lost 5 bases and J 6 bases, leaving 13 bases between the germline ends. Germline CDR1 reads LGHNT; CDR2 reads FRNRAP. The CDR3 runs to 13 residues. In DNA, the CDR3 is TGTGCTAGTGGTGATCAGGGCTTTTCTGAAGCTTTCTTT. Translating it yields CASGDQGFSEAFF.

This chain connects TRBV15 to TRBJ1-2; D is perhaps TRBD1 (6 bases). Trimming shortened V by 3 bases and J by 1 base, and 12 bases separated the two germline ends. The CDR3 contains 15 residues. Germline CDR1 reads LNHNV; CDR2 reads YYDKDF (reference sequence). The CDR3 region is CATSRRGINNYGYTF. CDR3 nucleotides: TGTGCCACCAGCAGGAGGGGGATTAATAACTATGGCTACACCTTC.

This clone was seen only a few times. The chain has TRBV9 and TRBJ1-1; D is perhaps TRBD1 (5 bases). There are 14 residues in the CDR3. V was trimmed by 0 bases and J by 1 base, leaving 7 bases between them. Germline V gene sequence: CDR1 SGDLS, CDR2 YYNGEE. This chain's CDR3 is CASSVGQQNTEAFF. CDR3 DNA sequence: TGTGCCAGCAGCGTAGGACAGCAGAACACTGAAGCTTTCTTT. Supplemented by reference TRBV9 and TRBJ1-1, the full variable domain reads DSGVTQTPKHLITATGQRVTLRCSPRSGDLSVYWYQQSLDQGLQFLIQYYNGEERAKGNILERFSAQQFPDLHSELNLSSLELGDSALYFCASSVGQQNTEAFFGQGTRLTVV.

The rearrangement uses TRBV7-9 and TRBJ2-1, with a possible D match to TRBD2 (6 bases). The germline V gene has CDR1 SEHNR and CDR2 FQNEAQ (reference sequence). The germline V and J ends were trimmed by 0 bases and 4 bases, with 10 bases remaining between them. The CDR3 contains 15 residues. CDR3 bases: TGTGCCAGCAGCTTAGCCACCGGAGGGTACAATGAGCAGTTCTTC. Protein product: CASSLATGGYNEQFF. Looking up the rest from reference TRBV7-9 and TRBJ2-1 gives the full variable domain: DTGVSQNPRHKITKRGQNVTFRCDPISEHNRLYWYRQTLGQGPEFLTYFQNEAQLEKSRLLSDRFSAERPKGSFSTLEIQRTEQGDSAMYLCASSLATGGYNEQFFGPGTRLTVL.

This clone occurred once. The chain combines TRBV19 with TRBJ1-6; TRBD1 matches at 7 bases. Trimming took 3 bases from V and 7 from J; bases not matched to a gene: 9. The CDR3 runs 16 residues. Germline CDR1 reads LNHDA; CDR2 reads SQIVND (reference sequence). CDR3 sequence (DNA): TGTGCCAGTAGTATCGCGGGCAGGGGACAGAATTCACCCCTCCACTTT. Its protein is CASSIAGRGQNSPLHF.

This clone came up many times. The rearrangement links TRBV10-1 to TRBJ2-3; TRBD1 matches at 7 bases. The CDR3 extends over 14 amino acids. The J segment lost 4 bases and the V segment lost 3 bases, leaving 4 bases of the junction unmatched. Germline CDR1 is WNHNN and CDR2 is SYGVQD (reference sequence). Here the CDR3 DNA reads TGCGCCAGCAGTGATGGGACAGAATCAGATACGCAGTATTTT. Translation gives CASSDGTESDTQYF.

The rearrangement links TRBV2 to TRBJ2-7, with TRBD2 as a possible D gene (5 bases). In germline, CDR1 is SNHLY, CDR2 FYNNEI. The V gene lost 5 bases and the J gene lost 2 bases, with 7 bases spanning the gap. This CDR3 region has 12 residues. The DNA of the CDR3 is TGTGCCAGCAGTAGGGAGCCCTACGAGCAGTACTTC. Translating gives CASSREPYEQYF.

This chain uses TRBV7-2 with TRBJ2-1; tentative D call: TRBD2 (5 bases). Between the trimmed V and J ends, which lost 5 bases and 3 bases, there was a span of 11 bases. Germline-derived CDR1 and CDR2 are SGHTA and FQGNSA. CDR3 size: 14 residues. CDR3 sequence reads: CASSPGESYNEQFF. CDR3 nucleotides: TGTGCCAGCAGCCCCGGGGAAAGCTACAATGAGCAGTTCTTC.

This sequence joins TRBV11-2 and TRBJ2-3; the D gene is possibly TRBD2 (6 bases). Germline V CDR1 and CDR2: SGHAT, FQNNGV. The CDR3 consists of 15 residues. V was pared by 3 bases and J by 1 base, with 11 bases between. CDR3 residues: CASSFGGLGTDTQYF. The CDR3 DNA is TGTGCCAGCAGCTTCGGGGGTTTGGGCACAGATACGCAGTATTTT.

This chain connects TRBV20-1 to TRBJ1-2; TRBD1 matches 9 bases. CDR1 is DFQATT, CDR2 SNEGSKA, per germline (reference sequence). The J segment lost 0 bases and the V segment lost 3 bases, leaving 11 bases of the junction unmatched. This CDR3 spans 17 amino acids. The CDR3 DNA is TGCAGTGCTAGTCCGGGACAGGGAATGAAAGCTAACTATGGCTACACCTTC. The encoded protein is CSASPGQGMKANYGYTF.

The V call is TRBV28, the J call TRBJ2-7; 12 nucleotides match TRBD1. The CDR3 covers 17 residues. After removal of 5 bases from V and 6 bases from J, the junction contained 14 bases not matched to a gene. Germline assignment: CDR1 MDHEN and CDR2 SYDVKM. In DNA form, the CDR3 reads TGTGCCAGCAGTGAATTGATGGGACAGGGGGCGCTGGGCGAGCAGTACTTC. As protein: CASSELMGQGALGEQYF.

The J gene is TRBJ1-1, the V gene TRBV30; D is ambiguous. Germline lookup yields CDR1 GTSNPN and CDR2 SVGIG (reference sequence). The CDR3 has 14 residues. Trimming took off 3 bases at V and 6 bases at J, with 17 bases between the two ends. CDR3 nucleotide sequence: TGTGCCTGGAGCGAGGGCTTCTCGGCCCCTGAAGCTTTCTTT. This gives the protein CAWSEGFSAPEAFF.

The rearrangement links TRBV6-5 to TRBJ2-5; TRBD2 matches at 7 bases. The CDR3 is made up of 14 amino acids. V lost 8 bases, J lost 1 base, and 7 bases stayed unmatched. Germline loops: CDR1 MNHEY, CDR2 SVGAGI. The CDR3 protein is CASAGGGPQETQYF. CDR3 in DNA: TGTGCCAGCGCCGGGGGAGGGCCCCAAGAGACCCAGTACTTC.

V gene TRBV5-1 combines with J gene TRBJ1-1; no firm D call. CDR1 is SGHRS, CDR2 YFSETQ, per germline. The CDR3 has 13 amino acids. V gave up 2 bases and J gave up 2 bases, with 7 bases separating them. The CDR3 is CASSLISNTEAFF. Here the CDR3 DNA reads TGCGCCAGCAGCTTAATCAGTAACACTGAAGCTTTCTTT.

The chain employs TRBV5-4 and TRBJ2-2, with D unclear. Germline CDR1 is SGHNT and CDR2 is YYREEE (reference sequence). V lost 0 bases and J lost 0, with 9 bases in between. The CDR3 extends over 16 amino acids. CDR3 in amino acids: CASSLASLANTGELFF. The CDR3 DNA reads as TGTGCCAGCAGCTTGGCGTCGCTAGCGAACACCGGGGAGCTGTTTTTT.